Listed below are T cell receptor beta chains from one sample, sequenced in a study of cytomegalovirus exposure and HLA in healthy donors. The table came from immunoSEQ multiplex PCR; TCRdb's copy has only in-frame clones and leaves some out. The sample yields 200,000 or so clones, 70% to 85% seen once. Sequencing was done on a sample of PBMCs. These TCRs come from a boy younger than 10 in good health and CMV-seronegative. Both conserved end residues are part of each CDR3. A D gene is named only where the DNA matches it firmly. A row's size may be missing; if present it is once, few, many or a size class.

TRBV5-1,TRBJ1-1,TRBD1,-,TGCGCCAGCAGCTTCGGACAGGTTGATGAAGCTTTCTTT,CASSFGQVDEAFF
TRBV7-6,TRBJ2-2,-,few,TGTGCCAGCAGCCCCCTCACCGGGGAGCTGTTTTTT,CASSPLTGELFF
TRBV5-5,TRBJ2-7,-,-,TGTGCCAGCAGCTTCGACTCCACGCTCTACGAGCAGTACTTC,CASSFDSTLYEQYF
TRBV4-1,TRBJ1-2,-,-,TGCGCCAGCAGCCAAGTCAGGACTATAACTGTTTCCAGGGCTGGCGGCTACACCTTC,CASSQVRTITVSRAGGYTF
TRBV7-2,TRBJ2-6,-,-,TGTGCCAGCAGCCGACAAGCCTCTGGGGCCAACGTCCTGACTTTC,CASSRQASGANVLTF
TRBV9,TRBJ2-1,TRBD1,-,TGTGCCAGCGGTCTAGGGGGCTCTTACTACAATGAGCAGTTCTTC,CASGLGGSYYNEQFF
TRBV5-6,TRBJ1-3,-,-,TGTGCCAGCAGATACACGGGGATTAGCTCTGGAAACACCATATATTTT,CASRYTGISSGNTIYF
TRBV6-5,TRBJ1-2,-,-,TGTGCCAGCAGTTTGTGGGGGGGAGGCTATGGCTACACCTTC,CASSLWGGGYGYTF
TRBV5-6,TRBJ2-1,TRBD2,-,TGTGCCAGCAGCTTGGAAACTAGCGGGAGCCCCTACAATGAGCAGTTCTTC,CASSLETSGSPYNEQFF
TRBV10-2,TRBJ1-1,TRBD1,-,TGCGCCAGCAGTCCGGGACAGTACACTGAAGCTTTCTTT,CASSPGQYTEAFF
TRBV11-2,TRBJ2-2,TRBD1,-,TGTGCCAGCAGCGCTCAGAGAGGGGGCGACGGGGAGCTGTTTTTT,CASSAQRGGDGELFF
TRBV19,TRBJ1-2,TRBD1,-,TGTGCCACTGGGACAGGGATGGGAGGCTACACCTTC,CATGTGMGGYTF
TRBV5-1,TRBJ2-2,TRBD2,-,TGCGCCAGCAGCTTGGAGCGGGGAAGGGACACCGGGGAGCTGTTTTTT,CASSLERGRDTGELFF
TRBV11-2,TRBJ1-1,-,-,TGTGCCAGCAGCTCTCTGTTACAGTTGACAGGCGGCCCGTCTGAAGCTTTCTTT,CASSSLLQLTGGPSEAFF
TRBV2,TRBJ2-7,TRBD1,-,TGTGCCAGCAGACAACAGGGGAGACCTTACGAGCAGTACTTC,CASRQQGRPYEQYF
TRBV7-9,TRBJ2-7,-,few,TGTGCCAGCAGCTTAGGTGGACACCGCTCGCCCACCTACGAGCAGTACTTC,CASSLGGHRSPTYEQYF
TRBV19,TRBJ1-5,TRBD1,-,TGTGCCAGTAGTATAGGTCCCGGGACAGGGTTCAAACAGCCCCAGCATTTT,CASSIGPGTGFKQPQHF
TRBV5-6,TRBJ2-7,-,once,TGTGCCAGCAGCACAGGCCCCTACGAGCAGTACTTC,CASSTGPYEQYF
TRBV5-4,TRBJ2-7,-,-,TGTGCCAGCAGCCCGGGACTGGTTTCCTACGAGCAGTACTTC,CASSPGLVSYEQYF
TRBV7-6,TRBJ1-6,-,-,TGTGCCAGCAGCTTCGGAGGGTCCGCCGGCCCCCTCCACTTT,CASSFGGSAGPLHF
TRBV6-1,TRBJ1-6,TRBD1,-,TGTGCCAGCAGTGAAGCCGGGACAGGGGGCTATAATTCACCCCTCCACTTT,CASSEAGTGGYNSPLHF
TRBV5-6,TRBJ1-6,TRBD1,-,TGTGCCAGCAGCGGACAGGGGAGAGTTAGCTCCTATAATTCACCCCTCCACTTT,CASSGQGRVSSYNSPLHF
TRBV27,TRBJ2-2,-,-,TGTGCCAGCACCTACGGGACTGACCTCGCGAACACCGGGGAGCTGTTTTTT,CASTYGTDLANTGELFF
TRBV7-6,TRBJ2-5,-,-,TGTGCCAGCAGCTTGAAGACAGATCAAGAGACCCAGTACTTC,CASSLKTDQETQYF
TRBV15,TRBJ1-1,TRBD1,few,TGTGCCACCAGCAGCGGACAGGGGAGGACTGAAGCTTTCTTT,CATSSGQGRTEAFF
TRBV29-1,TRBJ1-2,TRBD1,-,TGCAGCGTCGCACATTACCGGGACAGGGCGGACTACACCTTC,CSVAHYRDRADYTF
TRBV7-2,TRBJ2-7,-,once,TGTGCCAGCAGCTTGGGGCCGCGAAGGAGCTCCTACGAGCAGTACTTC,CASSLGPRRSSYEQYF
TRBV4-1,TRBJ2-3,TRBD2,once,TGCGCCAGCAGCCAACAAGGACTAGCGGGGGGCCAAGATACGCAGTATTTT,CASSQQGLAGGQDTQYF
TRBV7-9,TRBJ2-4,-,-,TGTGCCAGCAGCCCGCTTGGAGAGGGAAACATTCAGTACTTC,CASSPLGEGNIQYF
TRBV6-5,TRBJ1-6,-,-,TGTGCCAGCAGTTACGGTAGAGGAAATTCACCCCTCCACTTT,CASSYGRGNSPLHF
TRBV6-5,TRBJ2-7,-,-,TGTGCCAGCAGCCTAGAGACGGAAAGAGACGAGCAGTACTTC,CASSLETERDEQYF
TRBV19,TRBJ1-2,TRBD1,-,TGTGCCAGTAGGGATACTCAGGGGGCATTTGGCTACACCTTC,CASRDTQGAFGYTF
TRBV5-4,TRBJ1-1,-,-,TGTGCCAGCAGCCCATTCGTGGGAGTCACTGAAGCTTTCTTT,CASSPFVGVTEAFF
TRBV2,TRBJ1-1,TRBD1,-,TGTGCCAGCAGCCGACAGGGGATGGGTGAAGCTTTCTTT,CASSRQGMGEAFF
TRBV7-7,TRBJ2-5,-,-,TGTGCTAGCAGCTTGGGGTCGGGGAAACAAGAGACCCAGTACTTC,CASSLGSGKQETQYF